This TCR beta chain was sequenced during a study of blood T cells in healthy people across ages. Study-wide findings and caveats: Diversity estimates drawn from one million T cells were deemed underestimates.

The use of a sample-barcoded 5' primer and a J-beta primer mix characterized a second PCR of about 6 to 11 cycles. TCRdb called the 5' RACE reads again in MiXCR, with one record for every CDR3 protein. The repertoire includes 600,000 to 900,000 distinct CDR3 sequences, around 25% of them detected once, and 2.5% to 3.5% sits in the top ten. The sample holds a few counts of this clonotype. Its target is not known. The germline V gene encodes CDR1 SSHAT and CDR2 FNYEAQ (reference sequence). CDR3 size: 13 residues. V lost 1 base to trimming and J lost 7 bases, with 8 bases between them. This same sample was also part of a study on T cells of mothers and their children.

The rearrangement uses TRBV7-7 and TRBJ1-5; D is unclear. Sequencing was performed on blood. The clonotype comes from a boy aged 5-17 years in good health. The DNA of the CDR3 is TGTGCCAGCAGCTTAGATTTTGACCAGCCCCAGCATTTT. This gives the protein CASSLDFDQPQHF.